The 14 T cell receptor beta chains below were found in one sample sequenced in a study of CD8+ T cells in alopecia areata. RNA extraction and reverse transcription yielded cDNA as sequencing template. Data came from immunoSEQ multiplex PCR; TCRdb stores just in-frame clones and leaves some out. The sample shows about 120,000 clones, roughly 69% of them seen only once. The material sequenced was CD4+ T cells sorted from blood. These receptors were obtained from a human donor in good health.

This chain links TRBV6-6 with TRBJ2-5, with 9 bases that match TRBD1. J lost 5 bases, V lost 0 bases, and 7 bases had no gene match. The CDR3 extends over 16 amino acids. Germline V gene sequence: CDR1 MNHNY, CDR2 SVGAGI (reference sequence). CDR3 DNA: TGTGCCAGCAGTTACTCTACAGGGGGCGCGGGGGAGACCCAGTACTTC. Translating gives CASSYSTGGAGETQYF.

The chain recombines TRBV27 with TRBJ2-7, with D maybe TRBD1 (6 bases). In germline, CDR1 is MNHEY, CDR2 SMNVEV (reference sequence). This CDR3 comprises 15 residues. V was clipped by 5 bases and J by 0 bases, with 14 bases between them. In DNA, the CDR3 is TGTGCCAGCAGTGGCCTCGGGACAACCTCCTACGAGCAGTACTTC. This sequence encodes CASSGLGTTSYEQYF.

V is TRBV25-1 and J is TRBJ1-4; no clear D. The CDR3 runs to 12 residues. Germline lookup yields CDR1 MGHDK and CDR2 SYGVNS. V was trimmed by 1 base and J by 14 bases, leaving 11 bases between them. This CDR3 is CASSEFGGYLFF. CDR3 in DNA: TGTGCCAGCAGTGAATTCGGCGGATATCTGTTTTTT.

This chain links TRBV6-6 with TRBJ2-1, with a weak D call TRBD1 (6 bases). The CDR3 runs to 13 residues. The germline gives CDR1 MNHNY, CDR2 SVGAGI (reference sequence). Trimming shortened V by 6 bases and J by 10 bases, and 16 bases separated the two germline ends. The CDR3 DNA reads TGTGCCAGCAGGGGACACAGAGCAGGAGAGCAGTTCTTC. Translating it yields CASRGHRAGEQFF.

This clone has only a few counts. The chain couples TRBV15 to TRBJ1-5; D not certain. Germline CDR1 LNHNV, CDR2 YYDKDF (reference sequence). Trimming took 0 bases from V and 1 from J, leaving 7 bases between them. The CDR3 has 15 residues. CDR3 coding DNA: TGTGCCACCAGCAGAGAGCCCAGAAGCAATCAGCCCCAGCATTTT. Protein: CATSREPRSNQPQHF.

This clone was detected only once. The gene calls are TRBV6-5 and TRBJ2-1, with a possible D match to TRBD1 (5 bases). Germline assignment: CDR1 MNHEY and CDR2 SVGAGI. The CDR3 runs 14 residues. Trimming removed 2 bases at V and 3 bases at J, with 8 bases between. The CDR3 protein is CASSYGANYNEQFF. The CDR3 bases are TGTGCCAGCAGTTACGGGGCTAACTACAATGAGCAGTTCTTC.

This chain uses TRBV30 with TRBJ2-1; D might be TRBD1 (6 bases). Germline V CDR1 and CDR2: GTSNPN, SVGIG (reference sequence). The CDR3 sequence is 14 residues long. V was trimmed by 0 bases and J by 6 bases, leaving 12 bases between them. CDR3 amino acids: CAWSVSYRVNEQFF. In DNA form, the CDR3 reads TGTGCCTGGAGTGTATCCTACAGGGTCAATGAGCAGTTCTTC.

The rearrangement uses TRBV29-1 and TRBJ1-1; D ambiguous. Germline-derived CDR1 and CDR2 are SQVTM and ANQGSEA. The CDR3 sequence is 10 residues long. Trimming shortened V by 2 bases and J by 7 bases, and 5 bases separated the two germline ends. CDR3 in DNA: TGCAGCGTTGAATACGGTGAAGCTTTCTTT. Translating gives CSVEYGEAFF.

The rearrangement links TRBV4-1 to TRBJ1-5, with 9 bases that match TRBD1. The CDR3 has 19 residues. Per germline, CDR1 MGHRA and CDR2 YSYEKL. Trimming removed 0 bases from V and 7 bases from J; junction bases left unmatched: 16. The CDR3 bases are TGCGCCAGCAGCCAAGATCATATTCCGGGACAGGGATATGGGCAGCCCCAGCATTTT. Its protein is CASSQDHIPGQGYGQPQHF.

The chain combines TRBV4-1 with TRBJ2-1, with TRBD2 matching over 8 bases. The CDR3 consists of 14 residues. J lost 13 bases, V lost 5 bases, and 13 bases had no gene match. Germline V gene lookup returns CDR1 MGHRA and CDR2 YSYEKL. The CDR3 DNA reads as TGCGCCAGCAGCGGCGGCGGGTTGCGGGGGGTCCAGTTCTTC. It specifies CASSGGGLRGVQFF.

The J gene is TRBJ1-2, the V gene TRBV7-2; 8 bases are a match to TRBD1. With 5 bases clipped from V and 2 bases from J, the junction kept 19 bases outside the gene matches. The germline V gene has CDR1 SGHTA and CDR2 FQGNSA. CDR3 length equals 19 residues. CDR3 amino acids: CASSPPDRVGRRENYGYTF. The DNA of the CDR3 is TGTGCCAGCAGCCCACCGGACAGGGTTGGCCGGCGGGAGAACTATGGCTACACCTTC.

This chain joins TRBV5-4 and TRBJ2-1; no definite D call. Trimming left V 4 bases short and J 0 bases short, with 8 bases between. CDR3 size: 14 residues. Germline V lookup: CDR1 SGHNT, CDR2 YYREEE (reference sequence). The CDR3 coding sequence is TGTGCCAGCAGCCCGGCTAGCTCCTACAATGAGCAGTTCTTC. This gives the protein CASSPASSYNEQFF.

V usage is TRBV29-1 and J usage is TRBJ2-7; D perhaps matches TRBD2 (6 bases). The V end lost 6 bases, the J end lost 0 bases, and 15 bases lay between the germline ends. Germline V CDR1 and CDR2: SQVTM, ANQGSEA. The length of the CDR3 is 14 residues. The CDR3 is CSVLSAGSSYEQYF. Here the CDR3 DNA reads TGCAGCGTCCTCTCGGCGGGGAGCTCCTACGAGCAGTACTTC.

The chain combines TRBV19 with TRBJ1-2, with D possibly matching TRBD1 (6 bases). The CDR3 contains 13 residues. Germline CDR1 LNHDA, CDR2 SQIVND (reference sequence). V was shortened by 6 bases and J by 8 bases, with 16 bases between the two germline ends. The CDR3: CASSTQGVGGYTF. For the CDR3, the DNA is TGTGCCAGTAGCACACAGGGCGTTGGCGGCTACACCTTC.